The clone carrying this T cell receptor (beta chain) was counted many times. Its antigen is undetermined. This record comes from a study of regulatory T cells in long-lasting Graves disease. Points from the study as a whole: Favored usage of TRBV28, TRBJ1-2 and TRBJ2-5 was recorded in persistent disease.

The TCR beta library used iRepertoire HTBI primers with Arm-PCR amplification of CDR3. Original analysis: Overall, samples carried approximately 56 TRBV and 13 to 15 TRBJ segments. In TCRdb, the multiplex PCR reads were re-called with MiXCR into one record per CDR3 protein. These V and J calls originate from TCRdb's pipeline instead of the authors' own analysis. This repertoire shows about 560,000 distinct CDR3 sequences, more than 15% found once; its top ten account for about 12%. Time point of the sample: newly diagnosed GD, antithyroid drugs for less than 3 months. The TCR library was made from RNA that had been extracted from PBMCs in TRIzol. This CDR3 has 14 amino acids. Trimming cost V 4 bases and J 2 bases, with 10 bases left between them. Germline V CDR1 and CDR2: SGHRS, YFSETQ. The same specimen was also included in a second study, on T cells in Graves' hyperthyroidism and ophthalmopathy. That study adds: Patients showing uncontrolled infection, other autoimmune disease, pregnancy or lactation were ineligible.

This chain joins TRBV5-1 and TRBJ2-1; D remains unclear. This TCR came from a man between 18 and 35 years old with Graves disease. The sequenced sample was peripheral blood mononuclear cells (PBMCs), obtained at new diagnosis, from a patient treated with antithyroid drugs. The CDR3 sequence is CASSDGSTYNEQFF. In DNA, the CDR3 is TGCGCCAGCAGCGACGGGTCTACCTACAATGAGCAGTTCTTC.